These T cell receptor beta chains were read from a single sample in a study of blood T cell repertoires in COVID-19. The data were produced by immunoSEQ multiplex PCR, yet TCRdb's version contains in-frame clones alone and is incomplete. The data show about 300,000 clones, with approximately 88% seen just once and 1.5% to 2% held by the top ten. The sequenced sample was peripheral blood. These receptor sequences come from a woman under 40 with COVID-19, enrolled during active disease. The CDR3 runs from the conserved cysteine through the conserved F or W. Fields, in order: J gene, V gene, clone size, D gene, CDR3 DNA, CDR3 protein. The D gene is left open where the match is weak. Rows give clone size only sometimes, using once, few, many, or a class for an expanded clone.

J: TRBJ2-1
V: TRBV3-1/TRBV3-2
size: -
D: -
DNA: TGTGCCAGCAGCCAAGTTAGCCTTGGTCGTATTGAGCAGTTCTTC
CDR3: CASSQVSLGRIEQFF

J: TRBJ2-1
V: TRBV11-2
size: -
D: -
DNA: TGTGCCAGCAGCTTAGGACAGGCTTTGTACAATGAGCAGTTCTTC
CDR3: CASSLGQALYNEQFF

J: TRBJ2-2
V: TRBV5-1
size: -
D: -
DNA: TGCGCCAGCAGCTTGTTAGTTAACACCGGGGAGCTGTTTTTT
CDR3: CASSLLVNTGELFF

J: TRBJ1-1
V: TRBV7-2
size: -
D: -
DNA: TGTGCCAGCAGCTTACGAGGGAACACTGAAGCTTTCTTT
CDR3: CASSLRGNTEAFF

J: TRBJ1-2
V: TRBV6-5
size: -
D: -
DNA: TGTGCCAGCCGGACCTATCGACAGGACACTTATGGCTACACCTTC
CDR3: CASRTYRQDTYGYTF

J: TRBJ1-3
V: TRBV12-3/TRBV12-4
size: -
D: -
DNA: TGTGCCAGCAGAATTATTGGAAACACCATATATTTT
CDR3: CASRIIGNTIYF

J: TRBJ1-6
V: TRBV10-2
size: -
D: TRBD1
DNA: TGCGCCAGCAGAGGACAGGGTGCGGATTCACCCCTCCACTTT
CDR3: CASRGQGADSPLHF

J: TRBJ1-1
V: TRBV18
size: once
D: TRBD1
DNA: TGTGCCAGCTCACAAACCGGGACAGGGACCACTGAAGCTTTCTTT
CDR3: CASSQTGTGTTEAFF

J: TRBJ1-1
V: TRBV11-2
size: few
D: -
DNA: TGTGCCAGCAGCTTAGACAGGGGTGGGACTGAAGCTTTCTTT
CDR3: CASSLDRGGTEAFF

J: TRBJ1-2
V: TRBV18
size: -
D: -
DNA: TGTGCCAGCTCACCGCAACAGACTAACTATGGCTACACCTTC
CDR3: CASSPQQTNYGYTF

J: TRBJ1-6
V: TRBV20-1
size: -
D: -
DNA: TGCAGTGCGAGGAATTCACCCCTCCACTTT
CDR3: CSARNSPLHF

J: TRBJ1-6
V: TRBV3-1/TRBV3-2
size: -
D: -
DNA: TGTGCCAGCAGCCAAGAGCGGTTCAATTCACCCCTCCACTTT
CDR3: CASSQERFNSPLHF

J: TRBJ1-6
V: TRBV27
size: -
D: -
DNA: TGTGCCAGCAGCCAAACAGCCGGTCCCTATAATTCACCCCTCCACTTT
CDR3: CASSQTAGPYNSPLHF

J: TRBJ1-2
V: TRBV19
size: -
D: TRBD1
DNA: TGTGCCAGTACAAGACAGGGGGCGAGAATCTATGGCTACACCTTC
CDR3: CASTRQGARIYGYTF

J: TRBJ1-1
V: TRBV2
size: -
D: TRBD1
DNA: TGTGCCAGCAGTCACGCTACGGGACAGGGGGGAACTGAAGCTTTCTTT
CDR3: CASSHATGQGGTEAFF

J: TRBJ2-5
V: TRBV2
size: -
D: -
DNA: TGTGCCAGCAAAACGAGGGTACAAGAGACCCAGTACTTC
CDR3: CASKTRVQETQYF

J: TRBJ1-1
V: TRBV2
size: -
D: -
DNA: TGTGCCAGCAGTGTAGGACACATTCTAGGGAACACTGAAGCTTTCTTT
CDR3: CASSVGHILGNTEAFF

J: TRBJ1-1
V: TRBV6-1
size: -
D: TRBD1
DNA: TGTGCCAGCAGTGAATGGGGACAGGCGGTTTGGCGAATCACTGAAGCTTTCTTT
CDR3: CASSEWGQAVWRITEAFF

J: TRBJ1-5
V: TRBV6-2/TRBV6-3
size: -
D: -
DNA: TGTGCCAGCAGTTACTCGGGCAGGGACAATCAGCCCCAGCATTTT
CDR3: CASSYSGRDNQPQHF

J: TRBJ2-2
V: TRBV6-4
size: few
D: TRBD2
DNA: TGTGCCAGCAGTCCCTCCGGGGGGACTAACACCGGGGAGCTGTTTTTT
CDR3: CASSPSGGTNTGELFF

J: TRBJ1-1
V: TRBV10-3
size: -
D: TRBD1
DNA: TGTGCCATCAGTGAGAGGACAGGTGAAAGAGAAGCTTTCTTT
CDR3: CAISERTGEREAFF

J: TRBJ2-2
V: TRBV18
size: -
D: -
DNA: TGTGCCAGCTCGCGGAACAGGGAAACCGGGGAGCTGTTTTTT
CDR3: CASSRNRETGELFF

J: TRBJ1-1
V: TRBV9
size: -
D: TRBD1
DNA: TGTGCCAGCAGCGCCACAGGGGCAGTGGACACTGAAGCTTTCTTT
CDR3: CASSATGAVDTEAFF

J: TRBJ1-1
V: TRBV29-1
size: -
D: -
DNA: TGCAGCGTTGTGGGAGGGACTGAAGCTTTCTTT
CDR3: CSVVGGTEAFF

J: TRBJ1-1
V: TRBV19
size: -
D: -
DNA: TGTGCCAGTAGTATTATCGGGGGGCTAAAGACTGAAGCTTTCTTT
CDR3: CASSIIGGLKTEAFF

J: TRBJ2-7
V: TRBV7-9
size: -
D: -
DNA: TGTGCCAGCAGCTTAGCTGCAGGACATACTTCCTACGAGCAGTACTTC
CDR3: CASSLAAGHTSYEQYF

J: TRBJ1-5
V: TRBV21-1
size: -
D: -
DNA: TGTGCCAGCAGCAAAAGGATAACTGGACAGGGGGAAAATAGCAATCAGCCCCAGCATTTT
CDR3: CASSKRITGQGENSNQPQHF

J: TRBJ2-3
V: TRBV5-3
size: -
D: TRBD2
DNA: TGTGCCAGAAGCTTGCAGCGGGGGGTGACAGATACGCAGTATTTT
CDR3: CARSLQRGVTDTQYF

J: TRBJ2-1
V: TRBV12-5
size: -
D: -
DNA: TGTGCTAGTGGTTTGGTACTGGGCAGCTTAAACAATGAGCAGTTCTTC
CDR3: CASGLVLGSLNNEQFF

J: TRBJ2-3
V: TRBV14
size: -
D: -
DNA: TGTGCCAGCAGCCGGGACACGAGCACAGATACGCAGTATTTT
CDR3: CASSRDTSTDTQYF

J: TRBJ1-5
V: TRBV19
size: once
D: TRBD1
DNA: TGTGCCAGTAGTAAACAGGGGGGGACGTTCCCCAATCAGCCCCAGCATTTT
CDR3: CASSKQGGTFPNQPQHF

J: TRBJ1-5
V: TRBV4-2
size: -
D: -
DNA: TGTGCCAGCAGCCAAGATGGTCAGGGCCATCAGCCCCAGCATTTT
CDR3: CASSQDGQGHQPQHF

J: TRBJ1-1
V: TRBV4-1
size: -
D: TRBD1
DNA: TGCGCCAGCAGCCAAGAAGGGGGCGGATTAATCGGATCGGCTTTCTTT
CDR3: CASSQEGGGLIGSAFF

J: TRBJ1-1
V: TRBV5-5
size: -
D: -
DNA: TGTGCCAGCAGCTTGGGGAGGAGGGACACTGAAGCTTTCTTT
CDR3: CASSLGRRDTEAFF

J: TRBJ2-1
V: TRBV11-2
size: -
D: TRBD2
DNA: TGTGCCCGCAGCGGGGGCGGGGGGGGCGGTGAGCAGTTCTTC
CDR3: CARSGGGGGGEQFF

J: TRBJ1-1
V: TRBV7-9
size: -
D: -
DNA: TGTGCCAGCAGTTACAATACAGGGACCACTGAAGCTTTCTTT
CDR3: CASSYNTGTTEAFF

J: TRBJ2-5
V: TRBV11-2
size: -
D: -
DNA: TGTGCCAGCAGCTTCTTCTATAAAGAGACCCAGTACTTC
CDR3: CASSFFYKETQYF

J: TRBJ1-2
V: TRBV3-1/TRBV3-2
size: -
D: TRBD1
DNA: TGTGCCAGCAGCCAAGATGGTGGACAGGGCTATGGCTACACCTTC
CDR3: CASSQDGGQGYGYTF

J: TRBJ2-5
V: TRBV30
size: -
D: TRBD2
DNA: TGTGCCTGGAGTGTAGGCGGGGGGGCGTGGGAGACCCAGTACTTC
CDR3: CAWSVGGGAWETQYF

J: TRBJ1-1
V: TRBV30
size: -
D: TRBD1
DNA: TGTGCCTGGAGCAGACAGGGGGGTTTCACTGAAGCTTTCTTT
CDR3: CAWSRQGGFTEAFF

J: TRBJ1-4
V: TRBV29-1
size: once
D: TRBD1
DNA: TGCAGCGTTGAGCGACAGGGTACTAATGAAAAACTGTTTTTT
CDR3: CSVERQGTNEKLFF

J: TRBJ2-1
V: TRBV5-8
size: -
D: TRBD2
DNA: TGTGCCAGCAGCCTACTCGGGACTAGCGGGGGATACAATGAGCAGTTCTTC
CDR3: CASSLLGTSGGYNEQFF

J: TRBJ2-7
V: TRBV5-1
size: -
D: -
DNA: TGCGCCAGCAGCTTGGCCTGGCAGGACACTTACGAGCAGTACTTC
CDR3: CASSLAWQDTYEQYF